A single sample is the source of the 19 T cell receptor beta chains below, sequenced in a study of blood T cell repertoires in COVID-19. Data came from immunoSEQ multiplex PCR; TCRdb stores just in-frame clones and leaves some out. The sample yields 130,000 or so clones, approximately 86% seen once. Sequencing was carried out using peripheral blood. Receptor source: a woman aged 55-69 years with acute or convalescent COVID-19.

This chain joins TRBV29-1 and TRBJ2-7; 7 nucleotides agree with TRBD1. Germline V gives CDR1 SQVTM, CDR2 ANQGSEA. With 5 bases clipped from V and 1 base from J, the junction kept 8 bases outside the gene matches. The CDR3 spans 14 residues. The CDR3 sequence is CSVQGTVTSYEQYF. CDR3 coding DNA: TGCAGCGTTCAAGGGACAGTTACATCCTACGAGCAGTACTTC.

This clone was observed a handful of times. The genes are TRBV6-5 and TRBJ1-2; the D gene is possibly TRBD1 (6 bases). Germline values: CDR1 MNHEY, CDR2 SVGAGI. Trimming cost V 6 bases and J 5 bases, with 19 bases left between them. This CDR3 is built from 15 residues. The CDR3 loop reads CASRQGGGLGYGYTF. In DNA, the CDR3 is TGTGCCAGCAGACAGGGCGGGGGGCTAGGTTATGGCTACACCTTC.

This clone appeared once. J is TRBJ2-5 and V is TRBV9; tentatively, D is TRBD2 (6 bases). This CDR3 spans 16 amino acids. Trimming cost V 0 bases and J 0 bases, with 12 bases left between them. Germline lookup yields CDR1 SGDLS and CDR2 YYNGEE. Here the CDR3 DNA reads TGTGCCAGCAGCGTAGGCGCGGGGAAGTACCAAGAGACCCAGTACTTC. It is translated as CASSVGAGKYQETQYF.

The chain links TRBV7-9 to TRBJ1-3; D unresolved. CDR3 length: 13 amino acids. With 8 bases removed from V and 0 bases from J, the gap between germline ends came to 8 bases. Germline V gene lookup returns CDR1 SEHNR and CDR2 FQNEAQ (reference sequence). CDR3 DNA: TGTGCCAGCTCGAGGGACTCTGGAAACACCATATATTTT. Amino acid sequence: CASSRDSGNTIYF.

The chain links TRBV19 to TRBJ2-2; D ambiguous. This CDR3 is 15 amino acids long. The V end was cut by 2 bases, the J end by 0 bases, with 7 bases between. Per the germline V gene, CDR1 is LNHDA and CDR2 is SQIVND (reference sequence). DNA for the CDR3: TGTGCCAGTAGTATATCGCAGACGAACACCGGGGAGCTGTTTTTT. Residues: CASSISQTNTGELFF.

The chain couples TRBV6-5 to TRBJ2-4; D perhaps matches TRBD2 (5 bases). This CDR3 is 10 amino acids long. The ends were cut back, 9 bases at V and 12 bases at J, with 12 bases in the middle. Germline V gene sequence: CDR1 MNHEY, CDR2 SVGAGI. In DNA, the CDR3 is TGTGCCAGTTCAGCGGCTTCTCAGTACTTC. As protein: CASSAASQYF.

This clone was counted once. The chain links TRBV27 to TRBJ2-2, with 11 positions matching TRBD1. The CDR3 is made up of 17 amino acids. The V and J ends lost 7 bases and 4 bases, in that order; junction bases with no gene match: 11. Germline CDR1 reads MNHEY; CDR2 reads SMNVEV (reference sequence). The CDR3 region is CASTLKRGTGGTGELFF. As DNA, the CDR3 is TGTGCCAGCACCCTAAAACGAGGGACAGGGGGCACCGGGGAGCTGTTTTTT.

The rearrangement uses TRBV7-9 and TRBJ2-1; D is perhaps TRBD1 (5 bases). V was cut by 5 bases and J by 0 bases, with 14 bases left in between. Germline lookup yields CDR1 SEHNR and CDR2 FQNEAQ (reference sequence). CDR3 length: 16 amino acids. CDR3 protein: CASSPRDLSSYNEQFF. The DNA for the CDR3 is TGTGCCAGCAGCCCCAGGGATCTAAGCTCCTACAATGAGCAGTTCTTC.

V usage is TRBV30 and J usage is TRBJ1-2, with TRBD1 as a possible D gene (6 bases). This CDR3 is built from 13 residues. Deletions cut 0 bases from V and 4 bases from J, with 9 bases between. Per the germline V gene, CDR1 is GTSNPN and CDR2 is SVGIG (reference sequence). The CDR3 coding sequence is TGTGCCTGGAGTGTAGGGGGACGCTATGGCTACACCTTC. Protein: CAWSVGGRYGYTF.

The CDR3 DNA reads as TGCGCCAGCAGGGACTACTCGAACACCGGGGAGCTGTTTTTT. Translation gives CASRDYSNTGELFF. This rearrangement joins TRBV5-1 to TRBJ2-2; weak D call: TRBD2 (6 bases). The V and J ends lost 5 bases and 0 bases respectively, with 8 bases between them. CDR3 length equals 14 residues. CDR1 and CDR2 from the germline V gene are SGHRS and YFSETQ.

There are a few counts of this clone. V usage is TRBV5-5 and J usage is TRBJ1-5; D remains ambiguous. This CDR3 has 15 residues. V was trimmed by 6 bases and J by 2 bases, leaving 15 bases between them. CDR1 SGHKS and CDR2 YYEKEE come from the germline V gene (reference sequence). In DNA, the CDR3 is TGTGCCAGCACCCCAGGAGGTTTTGGCAATCAGCCCCAGCATTTT. Amino acids: CASTPGGFGNQPQHF.

The chain is built from TRBV19 and TRBJ1-1; 7 nucleotides match TRBD1. Germline V gene data show CDR1 as LNHDA and CDR2 as SQIVND (reference sequence). V was clipped by 10 bases and J by 1 base; unmatched bases: 15. The length of the CDR3 is 16 residues. DNA for the CDR3: TGTGCCACTGGAGATACAGGGGAAAGTCGGAACACTGAAGCTTTCTTT. Its translation is CATGDTGESRNTEAFF.

The sample holds a few counts of this clone. The genes are TRBV4-1 and TRBJ2-5, with TRBD1 identical over 8 bases. Germline trimming cut 2 bases from V and 4 bases from J; bases unmatched to any gene: 18. Per germline, CDR1 MGHRA and CDR2 YSYEKL. The CDR3 contains 19 residues. CDR3 residues: CASSQLHSPNAGGIETQYF. CDR3 bases: TGCGCCAGCAGCCAATTGCACTCCCCAAACGCAGGGGGCATAGAGACCCAGTACTTC.

The chain joins TRBV12-3 or TRBV12-4 to TRBJ2-1, with a weak D call TRBD2 (6 bases). The CDR3 spans 12 residues. V gave up 3 bases and J gave up 8 bases, with 8 bases separating them. The CDR3 DNA reads TGTGCCAGCAGTTTTTCGGGGGATGAGCAGTTCTTC. Amino acid sequence: CASSFSGDEQFF.

The chain links TRBV5-6 to TRBJ2-2; 10 nucleotides align to TRBD2. Trimming at V came to 2 bases and at J to 4 bases, leaving 5 bases not matched to a gene. Looked up from germline, CDR1 is SGHDT and CDR2 is YYEEEE. The CDR3 sequence is 16 residues long. CDR3 DNA sequence: TGTGCCAGCAGCTTACGTCTAGCGGGGGTCACCGGGGAGCTGTTTTTT. Its translation: CASSLRLAGVTGELFF.

The chain links TRBV6-5 to TRBJ2-2, with D possibly being TRBD2 (7 bases). The CDR3 is 13 amino acids. The germline V and J ends were trimmed by 6 bases and 5 bases, with 10 bases remaining between them. Germline lookup yields CDR1 MNHEY and CDR2 SVGAGI. The CDR3 DNA sequence: TGTGCCAGCAGAAGGGGGGGAACCGGGGAGCTGTTTTTT. This codes for CASRRGGTGELFF.

The chain carries TRBV4-1 and TRBJ2-2, with D perhaps TRBD1 (5 bases). The CDR3 extends over 14 amino acids. V lost 4 bases and J lost 6, with 12 bases in between. In germline, CDR1 is MGHRA, CDR2 YSYEKL. CDR3 DNA sequence: TGCGCCAGCAGCCTAGGACAACGGGCCGGGGAGCTGTTTTTT. It encodes CASSLGQRAGELFF.

This clone has only one observation. The chain combines TRBV5-6 with TRBJ2-7; 10 nucleotides align to TRBD1. From germline, CDR1 is SGHDT and CDR2 YYEEEE. V was pared by 4 bases and J by 1 base, with 5 bases of the junction left unmatched. The CDR3 has 15 amino acids. CDR3 sequence reads: CASSLPGQGSYEQYF. The CDR3 DNA reads TGTGCCAGCAGCCTCCCGGGACAGGGGTCCTACGAGCAGTACTTC.

This clone has only one observation. The sample contains more than one DNA sequence encoding this CDR3. The genes are TRBV5-1 and TRBJ2-5; no firm D call. V lost 0 bases and J lost 5, with 8 bases in between. CDR1 is SGHRS and CDR2 is YFSETQ in the germline V gene. This CDR3 contains 13 residues. The CDR3 here is CASSLASGETQYF. CDR3 nucleotides: TGCGCCAGCAGCTTGGCCTCCGGGGAGACCCAGTACTTC.